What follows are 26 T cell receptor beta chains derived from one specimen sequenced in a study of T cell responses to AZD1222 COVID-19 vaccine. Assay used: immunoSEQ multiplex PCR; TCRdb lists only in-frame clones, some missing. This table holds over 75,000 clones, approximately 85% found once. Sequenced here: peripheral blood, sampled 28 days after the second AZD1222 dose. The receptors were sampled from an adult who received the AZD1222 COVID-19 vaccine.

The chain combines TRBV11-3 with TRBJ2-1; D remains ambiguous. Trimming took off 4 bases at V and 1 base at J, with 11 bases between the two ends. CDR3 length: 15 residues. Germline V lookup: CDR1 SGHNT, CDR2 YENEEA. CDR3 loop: CASSSRDISYNEQFF. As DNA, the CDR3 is TGTGCCAGCAGCTCCCGAGACATTTCCTACAATGAGCAGTTCTTC. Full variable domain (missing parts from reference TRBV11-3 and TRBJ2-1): EAGVVQSPRYKIIEKKQPVAFWCNPISGHNTLYWYLQNLGQGPELLIRYENEEAVDDSQLPKDRFSAERLKGVDSTLKIQPAELGDSAVYLCASSSRDISYNEQFFGPGTRLTVL.

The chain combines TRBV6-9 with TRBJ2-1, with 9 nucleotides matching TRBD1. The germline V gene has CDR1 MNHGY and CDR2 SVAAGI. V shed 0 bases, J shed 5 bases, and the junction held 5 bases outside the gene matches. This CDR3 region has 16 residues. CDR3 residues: CASSYSKDRGHNEQFF. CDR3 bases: TGTGCCAGCAGTTATTCGAAGGACAGGGGACACAATGAGCAGTTCTTC.

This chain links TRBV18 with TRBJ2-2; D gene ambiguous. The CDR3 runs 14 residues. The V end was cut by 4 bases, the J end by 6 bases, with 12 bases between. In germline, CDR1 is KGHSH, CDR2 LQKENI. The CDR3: CASSLTKSAGELFF. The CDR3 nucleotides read TGTGCCAGCTCACTCACAAAAAGTGCCGGGGAGCTGTTTTTT.

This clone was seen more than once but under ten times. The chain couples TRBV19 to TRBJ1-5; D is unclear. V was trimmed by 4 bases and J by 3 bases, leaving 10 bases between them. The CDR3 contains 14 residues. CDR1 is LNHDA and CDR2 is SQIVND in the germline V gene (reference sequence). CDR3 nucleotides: TGTGCCAGTAGTACCGGGATTAACAATCAGCCCCAGCATTTT. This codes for CASSTGINNQPQHF.

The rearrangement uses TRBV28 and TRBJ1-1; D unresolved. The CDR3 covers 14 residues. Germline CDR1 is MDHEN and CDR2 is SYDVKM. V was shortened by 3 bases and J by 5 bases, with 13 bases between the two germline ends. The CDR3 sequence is CASSLTDGETEAFF. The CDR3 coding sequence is TGTGCCAGCAGTTTGACCGATGGCGAGACTGAAGCTTTCTTT.

The CDR3 is CASSLGIGVGDEQFF. The CDR3 nucleotides read TGTGCCAGCAGTTTAGGCATCGGGGTCGGGGATGAGCAGTTCTTC. J is TRBJ2-1 and V is TRBV27; weak D call: TRBD2 (5 bases). Deletions cut 2 bases from V and 8 bases from J, with 16 bases between. This CDR3 is 15 amino acids long. Germline V gene data show CDR1 as MNHEY and CDR2 as SMNVEV (reference sequence).

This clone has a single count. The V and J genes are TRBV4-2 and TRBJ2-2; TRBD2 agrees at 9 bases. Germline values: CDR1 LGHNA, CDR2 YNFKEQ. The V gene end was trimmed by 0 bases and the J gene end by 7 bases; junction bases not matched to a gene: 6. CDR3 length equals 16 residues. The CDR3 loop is CASSQDPAGGVGELFF. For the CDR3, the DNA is TGTGCCAGCAGCCAAGACCCAGCGGGAGGTGTCGGGGAGCTGTTTTTT.

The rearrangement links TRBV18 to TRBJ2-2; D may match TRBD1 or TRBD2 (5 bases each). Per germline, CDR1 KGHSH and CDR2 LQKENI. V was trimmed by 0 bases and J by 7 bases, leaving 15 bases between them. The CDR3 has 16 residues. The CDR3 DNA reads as TGTGCCAGCTCACCACCGAATTCCGGGGCCTTCGGGGAGCTGTTTTTT. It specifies CASSPPNSGAFGELFF.

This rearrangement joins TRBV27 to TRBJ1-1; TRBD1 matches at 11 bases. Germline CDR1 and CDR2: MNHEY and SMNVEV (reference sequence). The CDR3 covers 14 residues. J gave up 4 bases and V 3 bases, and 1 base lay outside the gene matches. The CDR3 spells CASSLGQGVTEAFF. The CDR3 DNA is TGTGCCAGCAGTTTGGGACAGGGGGTCACTGAAGCTTTCTTT.

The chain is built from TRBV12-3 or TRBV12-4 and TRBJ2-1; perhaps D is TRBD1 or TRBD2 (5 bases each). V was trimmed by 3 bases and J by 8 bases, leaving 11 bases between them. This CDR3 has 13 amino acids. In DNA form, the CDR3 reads TGTGCCAGCAGTTTGTGGGGGATCGATGAGCAGTTCTTC. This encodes CASSLWGIDEQFF.

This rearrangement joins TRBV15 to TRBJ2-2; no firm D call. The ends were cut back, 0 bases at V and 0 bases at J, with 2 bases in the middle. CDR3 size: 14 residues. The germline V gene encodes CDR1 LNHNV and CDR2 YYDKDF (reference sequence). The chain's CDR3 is CATSRDPNTGELFF. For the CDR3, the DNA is TGTGCCACCAGCAGAGATCCGAACACCGGGGAGCTGTTTTTT. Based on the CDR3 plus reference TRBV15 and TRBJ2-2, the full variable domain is DAMVIQNPRYQVTQFGKPVTLSCSQTLNHNVMYWYQQKSSQAPKLLFHYYDKDFNNEADTPDNFQSRRPNTSFCFLDIRSPGLGDTAMYLCATSRDPNTGELFFGEGSRLTVL.

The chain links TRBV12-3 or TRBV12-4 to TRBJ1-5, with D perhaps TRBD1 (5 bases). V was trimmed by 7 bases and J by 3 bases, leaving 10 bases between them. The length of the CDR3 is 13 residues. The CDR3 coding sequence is TGTGCCAGCATGCCAGGGTCCAATCAGCCCCAGCATTTT. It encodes CASMPGSNQPQHF.

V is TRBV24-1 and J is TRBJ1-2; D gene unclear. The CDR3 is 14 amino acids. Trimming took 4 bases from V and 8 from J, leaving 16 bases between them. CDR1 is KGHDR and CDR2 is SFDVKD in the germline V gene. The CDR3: CATSEAGYEGGYTF. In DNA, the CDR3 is TGTGCCACCAGTGAAGCGGGGTACGAAGGCGGCTACACCTTC.

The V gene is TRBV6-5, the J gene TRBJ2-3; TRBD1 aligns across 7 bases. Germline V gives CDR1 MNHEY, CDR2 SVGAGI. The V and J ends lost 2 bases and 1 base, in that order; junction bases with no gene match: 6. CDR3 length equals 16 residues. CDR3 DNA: TGTGCCAGCAGTTACGGACAGGTCGTAGGCACAGATACGCAGTATTTT. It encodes CASSYGQVVGTDTQYF.

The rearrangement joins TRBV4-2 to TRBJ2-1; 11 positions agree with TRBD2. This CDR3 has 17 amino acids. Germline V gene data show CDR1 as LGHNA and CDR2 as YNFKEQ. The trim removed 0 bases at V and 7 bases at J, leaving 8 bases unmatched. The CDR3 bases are TGTGCCAGCAGCCAAGAGACCGCTAGCGGGAGGATGAATGAGCAGTTCTTC. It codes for CASSQETASGRMNEQFF.

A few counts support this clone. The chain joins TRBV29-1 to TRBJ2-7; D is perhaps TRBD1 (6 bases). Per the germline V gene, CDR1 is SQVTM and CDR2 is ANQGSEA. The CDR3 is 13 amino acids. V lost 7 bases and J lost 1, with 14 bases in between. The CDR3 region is CSGRQASSYEQYF. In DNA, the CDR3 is TGCAGCGGCAGACAGGCCTCTTCCTACGAGCAGTACTTC.

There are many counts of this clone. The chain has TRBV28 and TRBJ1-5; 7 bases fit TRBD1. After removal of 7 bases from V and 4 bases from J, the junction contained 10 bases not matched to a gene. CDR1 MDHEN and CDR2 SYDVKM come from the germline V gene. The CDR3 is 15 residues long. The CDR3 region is CASNPLDRLNQPQHF. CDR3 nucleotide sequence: TGTGCCAGCAATCCTCTGGACAGGCTAAATCAGCCCCAGCATTTT.

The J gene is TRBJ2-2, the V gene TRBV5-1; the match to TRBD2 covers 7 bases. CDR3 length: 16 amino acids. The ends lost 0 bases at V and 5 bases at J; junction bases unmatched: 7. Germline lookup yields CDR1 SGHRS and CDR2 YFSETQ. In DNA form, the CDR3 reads TGCGCCAGCAGCTTGGAGCGCGGGGGACGTACCGGGGAGCTGTTTTTT. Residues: CASSLERGGRTGELFF.

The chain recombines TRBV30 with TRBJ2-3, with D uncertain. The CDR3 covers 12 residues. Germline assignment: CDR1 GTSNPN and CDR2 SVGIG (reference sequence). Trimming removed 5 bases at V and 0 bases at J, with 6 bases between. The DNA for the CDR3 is TGTGCCTGGCAGACTAGCACAGATACGCAGTATTTT. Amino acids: CAWQTSTDTQYF.

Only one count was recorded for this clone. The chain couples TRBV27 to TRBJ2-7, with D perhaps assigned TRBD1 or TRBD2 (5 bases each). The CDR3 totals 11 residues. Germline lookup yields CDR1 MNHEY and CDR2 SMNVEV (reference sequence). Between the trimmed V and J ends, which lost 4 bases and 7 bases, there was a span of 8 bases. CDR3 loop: CASSSGAEQYF. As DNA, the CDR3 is TGTGCCAGCAGTTCCGGGGCGGAGCAGTACTTC.

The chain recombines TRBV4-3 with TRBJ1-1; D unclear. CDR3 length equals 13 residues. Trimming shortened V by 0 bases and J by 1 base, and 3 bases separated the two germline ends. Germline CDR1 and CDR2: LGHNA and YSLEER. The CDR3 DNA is TGCGCCAGCAGCCAAGATCCGAACACTGAAGCTTTCTTT. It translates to CASSQDPNTEAFF.

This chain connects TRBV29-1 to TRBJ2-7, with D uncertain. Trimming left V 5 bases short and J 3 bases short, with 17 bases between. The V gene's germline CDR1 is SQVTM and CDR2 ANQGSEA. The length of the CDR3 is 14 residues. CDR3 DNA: TGCAGCGTTCGGTCGGTGGCTGCCGGCTACGAGCAGTACTTC. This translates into CSVRSVAAGYEQYF.

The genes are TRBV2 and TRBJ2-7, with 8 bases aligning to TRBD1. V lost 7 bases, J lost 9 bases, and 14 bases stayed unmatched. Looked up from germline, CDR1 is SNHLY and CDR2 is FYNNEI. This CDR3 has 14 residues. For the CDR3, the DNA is TGTGCCAGCAACCCCCTCCAGGGGGCCTTGGGGCAGTACTTC. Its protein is CASNPLQGALGQYF.

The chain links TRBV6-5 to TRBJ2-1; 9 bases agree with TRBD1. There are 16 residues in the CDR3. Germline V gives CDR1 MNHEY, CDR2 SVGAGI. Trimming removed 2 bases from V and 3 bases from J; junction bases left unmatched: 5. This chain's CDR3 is CASSYLRDRDYNEQFF. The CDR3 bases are TGTGCCAGCAGTTACCTTCGGGACAGGGACTACAATGAGCAGTTCTTC.

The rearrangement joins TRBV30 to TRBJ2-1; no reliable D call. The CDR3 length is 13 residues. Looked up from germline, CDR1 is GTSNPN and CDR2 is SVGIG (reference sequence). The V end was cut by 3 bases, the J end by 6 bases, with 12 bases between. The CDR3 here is CAWSEILLNEQFF. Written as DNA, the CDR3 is TGTGCCTGGAGCGAAATTTTACTCAATGAGCAGTTCTTC.

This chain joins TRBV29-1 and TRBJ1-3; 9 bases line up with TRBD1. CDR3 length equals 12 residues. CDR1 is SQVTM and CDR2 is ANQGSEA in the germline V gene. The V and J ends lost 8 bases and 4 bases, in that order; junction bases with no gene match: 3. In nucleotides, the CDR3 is TGCAGCCTACAGGGGGCCGGAAACACCATATATTTT. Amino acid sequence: CSLQGAGNTIYF. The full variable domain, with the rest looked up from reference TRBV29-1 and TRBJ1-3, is SAVISQKPSRDICQRGTSLTIQCQVDSQVTMMFWYRQQPGQSLTLIATANQGSEATYESGFVIDKFPISRPNLTFSTLTVSNMSPEDSSIYLCSLQGAGNTIYFGEGSWLTVV.